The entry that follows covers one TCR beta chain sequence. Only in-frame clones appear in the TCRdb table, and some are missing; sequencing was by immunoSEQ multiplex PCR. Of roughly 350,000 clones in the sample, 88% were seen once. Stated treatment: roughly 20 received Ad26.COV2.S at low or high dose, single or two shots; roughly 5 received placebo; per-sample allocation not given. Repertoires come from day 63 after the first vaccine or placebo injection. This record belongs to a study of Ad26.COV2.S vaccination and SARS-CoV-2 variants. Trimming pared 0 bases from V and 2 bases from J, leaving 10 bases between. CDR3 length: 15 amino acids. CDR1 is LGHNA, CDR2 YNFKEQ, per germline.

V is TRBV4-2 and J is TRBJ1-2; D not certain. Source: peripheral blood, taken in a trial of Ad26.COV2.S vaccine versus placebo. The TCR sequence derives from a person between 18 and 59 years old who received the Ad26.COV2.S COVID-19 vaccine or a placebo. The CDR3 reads CASSQDRVRNYGYTF. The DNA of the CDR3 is TGTGCCAGCAGCCAAGATAGGGTGCGGAACTATGGCTACACCTTC.